This TCR beta chain came from a study of beta chain features in type 1 diabetes. Findings and limits, study-wide: In the patient group, naive, central memory and Treg TCRB repertoires seemed more alike than in the healthy donor group. Shortening that was moderate but significant affected the TCRB CDR3s of Type 1 diabetes patients in all four CD4+ subsets. The analysis here could not establish whether HLA type shapes TCRB rearrangement. cDNA-based reads could over-represent cells with high TCR expression.

Investigators reverse transcribed all isolated RNA, so they sequenced expressed TCRB transcripts. Produced via immunoSEQ multiplex PCR; TCRdb's table is partial and in-frame only. Among 600,000 to 700,000 clones listed, 9.5% to 15% were seen once. A CD45RO/CCR7/CD25/CD127/CD95/CD27 panel sorted naive, central memory, regulatory and stem cell-like memory CD4+ cells. Per germline, CDR1 LGHNA and CDR2 YNFKEQ. The CDR3 covers 16 residues. Trimming cost V 0 bases and J 1 base, with 13 bases left between them. This clone was counted only a few times. Its antigen is unknown. The material sequenced was naive CD4+ T cells from blood. The TCR comes from a man aged 25 to 40 with type 1 diabetes. The chain joins TRBV4-2 to TRBJ2-7; D is perhaps TRBD1 (6 bases). The DNA of the CDR3 is TGTGCCAGCAGCCAAGATTTCGACAGGCCGTCCTACGAGCAGTACTTC. Its translation: CASSQDFDRPSYEQYF.